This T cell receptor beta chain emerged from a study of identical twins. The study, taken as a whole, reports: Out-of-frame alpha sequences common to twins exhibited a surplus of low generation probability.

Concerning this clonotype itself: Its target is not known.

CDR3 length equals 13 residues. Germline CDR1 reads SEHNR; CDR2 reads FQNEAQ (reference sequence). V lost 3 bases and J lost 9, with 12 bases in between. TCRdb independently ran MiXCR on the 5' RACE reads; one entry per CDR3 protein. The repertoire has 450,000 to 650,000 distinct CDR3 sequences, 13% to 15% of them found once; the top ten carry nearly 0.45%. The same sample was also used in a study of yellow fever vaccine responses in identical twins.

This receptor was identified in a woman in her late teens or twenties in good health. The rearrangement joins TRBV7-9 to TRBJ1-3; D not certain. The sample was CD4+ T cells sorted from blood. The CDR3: CASSFTEWGTIYF. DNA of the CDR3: TGTGCCAGCAGCTTCACCGAATGGGGCACCATATATTTT.